The 28 T cell receptor beta chains given below trace back to one sample, sequenced in a study of beta chain features in type 1 diabetes. Every bit of the isolated RNA underwent reverse transcription, so sequencing read expressed TCRB transcripts. Profiling relied on immunoSEQ multiplex PCR, and the TCRdb table lists in-frame clones only, not all of them. The sample holds about 350,000 clones; about 20% are singletons and the top ten take 0.035% to 0.05%. The sequenced material came from naive CD4+ T cells from blood. The receptors were gathered from a woman aged 18-30 years in good health.

This clone was counted only a few times. The CDR3 bases are TGCGCCAGCAGCTTGGAATGGGCTACCCTTGGCTACACCTTC. It yields the protein CASSLEWATLGYTF. The chain is built from TRBV5-1 and TRBJ1-2; D is uncertain. The CDR3 runs 14 residues. CDR1 is SGHRS and CDR2 is YFSETQ in the germline V gene. Between the trimmed V and J ends, which lost 0 bases and 7 bases, there was a span of 13 bases.

This clone was counted a few times. CDR3 in DNA: TGCGCCAGCAGCAGACTTCTAGCGGGAGGCCAAGAGACCCAGTACTTC. Its translation is CASSRLLAGGQETQYF. The J gene is TRBJ2-5, the V gene TRBV4-1, with 11 bases matching TRBD2. This CDR3 has 16 amino acids. The germline gives CDR1 MGHRA, CDR2 YSYEKL. After removal of 5 bases from V and 1 base from J, the junction contained 6 bases not matched to a gene.

The chain employs TRBV7-2 and TRBJ2-7; TRBD1 aligns across 9 bases. The V gene end was trimmed by 5 bases and the J gene end by 6 bases; junction bases not matched to a gene: 5. This CDR3 contains 13 residues. Per the germline V gene, CDR1 is SGHTA and CDR2 is FQGNSA. The CDR3 region is CASSPQDRGEQYF. The CDR3 DNA sequence: TGTGCCAGCAGCCCCCAGGACAGGGGCGAGCAGTACTTC.

This chain links TRBV23-1 with TRBJ2-4, with D possibly matching TRBD2 (5 bases). TRBV23-1 is an ORF; its function is uncertain. The CDR3 runs to 19 residues. With 2 bases removed from V and 3 bases from J, the gap between germline ends came to 23 bases. CDR3 residues: CASSQVRGQAVPHKNIQYF. In DNA form, the CDR3 reads TGCGCCAGCAGTCAAGTTCGGGGTCAGGCAGTTCCTCACAAAAACATTCAGTACTTC.

Comments on this clone: The identical CDR3 is also encoded by other nucleotide sequences in the sample. In DNA, the CDR3 is TGTGCCAGCAGTTACTCGCGAAATCAGCCCCAGCATTTT. Translating it yields CASSYSRNQPQHF. The chain has TRBV6-5 and TRBJ1-5; D gene ambiguous. Trimming pared 0 bases from V and 4 bases from J, leaving 4 bases between. There are 13 residues in the CDR3. Germline V gene sequence: CDR1 MNHEY, CDR2 SVGAGI.

The gene calls are TRBV5-1 and TRBJ1-1; D gene uncertain. The CDR3 totals 13 residues. The germline V and J ends were trimmed by 3 bases and 6 bases, with 12 bases remaining between them. The germline CDR1 and CDR2 sequences are SGHRS and YFSETQ. CDR3 sequence: CASSSVEAAEAFF. Here the CDR3 DNA reads TGCGCCAGCAGCTCAGTTGAGGCGGCTGAAGCTTTCTTT.

This clone was seen a single time. The chain links TRBV12-5 to TRBJ1-5; 7 nucleotides line up with TRBD1. The CDR3 length is 15 residues. CDR1 LGHNT and CDR2 FRNRAP come from the germline V gene. The trim removed 3 bases at V and 3 bases at J, leaving 5 bases unmatched. CDR3 protein: CASGLVTGLNQPQHF. The DNA for the CDR3 is TGTGCTAGTGGTTTAGTGACAGGGCTCAATCAGCCCCAGCATTTT.

The CDR3 sequence is CASSRGVAGQSDTQYF. The CDR3, as DNA: TGTGCCAGCAGCCGCGGGGTAGCGGGGCAATCAGATACGCAGTATTTT. V gene TRBV7-2 combines with J gene TRBJ2-3; 8 nucleotides agree with TRBD2. The CDR3 is 16 amino acids. V was pared by 5 bases and J by 4 bases, with 11 bases of the junction left unmatched. CDR1 is SGHTA, CDR2 FQGNSA, per germline.

In this sample, this clone turned up a few times. This sequence joins TRBV6-6 and TRBJ2-1; 11 bases match TRBD2. Trimming removed 5 bases from V and 3 bases from J; junction bases left unmatched: 3. The CDR3 loop spans 15 amino acids. Germline CDR1 is MNHNY and CDR2 is SVGAGI (reference sequence). The CDR3 here is CASSQTSGIYNEQFF. In DNA form, the CDR3 reads TGTGCCAGCAGTCAGACTAGCGGGATCTACAATGAGCAGTTCTTC.

This clone was observed a few times. CDR3 DNA sequence: TGTGCCAGCAGTTTAGCGGGAGTCTACGAGCAGTACTTC. Translation: CASSLAGVYEQYF. This sequence joins TRBV2 and TRBJ2-7, with TRBD2 identical over 9 bases. CDR1 is SNHLY, CDR2 FYNNEI, per germline. This CDR3 is built from 13 residues. The V gene end was trimmed by 5 bases and the J gene end by 3 bases; junction bases not matched to a gene: 2.

This clone showed up just a few times. The chain is built from TRBV11-2 and TRBJ1-1; no clear D. V dropped 5 bases and J dropped 0 bases, with 7 bases sitting between them. This CDR3 region has 13 residues. CDR1 and CDR2 from the germline V gene are SGHAT and FQNNGV. The CDR3 sequence is CASSTEMNTEAFF. The DNA for the CDR3 is TGTGCCAGCAGCACAGAGATGAACACTGAAGCTTTCTTT.

The chain recombines TRBV6-5 with TRBJ2-5; 8 bases map to TRBD1. Trimming removed 5 bases from V and 3 bases from J; junction bases left unmatched: 5. The CDR3 consists of 14 residues. CDR1 is MNHEY and CDR2 is SVGAGI in the germline V gene. As DNA, the CDR3 is TGTGCCAGCAGTGACACAGGGGGGAAAGAGACCCAGTACTTC. Amino acid sequence: CASSDTGGKETQYF.

This clone appeared a few times. This chain connects TRBV7-2 to TRBJ1-5, with D maybe TRBD1 (5 bases). The V and J ends lost 5 bases and 6 bases respectively, with 17 bases between them. This CDR3 has 15 residues. Germline loops: CDR1 SGHTA, CDR2 FQGNSA. CDR3 in amino acids: CASSLNGRGGQPQHF. Written as DNA, the CDR3 is TGTGCCAGCAGCCTCAATGGTAGGGGAGGTCAGCCCCAGCATTTT.

The chain carries TRBV29-1 and TRBJ1-2; 7 bases agree with TRBD1. The CDR3 totals 11 residues. CDR1 SQVTM and CDR2 ANQGSEA come from the germline V gene. Trimming removed 5 bases from V and 7 bases from J; junction bases left unmatched: 4. DNA for the CDR3: TGCAGCGTTAATACAGGGGCTGGCTACACCTTC. Its protein is CSVNTGAGYTF.

The chain links TRBV6-1 to TRBJ2-5, with 9 bases that match TRBD1. Unmatched junction bases numbered 11, after V lost 7 bases and J lost 5 bases. The CDR3 is made up of 15 amino acids. Germline V gene lookup returns CDR1 MNHNS and CDR2 SASEGT. CDR3 sequence (DNA): TGTGCCAGCATTCCCCAGGGACAGGGTCACGAGACCCAGTACTTC. Amino acids: CASIPQGQGHETQYF.

This chain connects TRBV11-2 to TRBJ2-7; the match to TRBD1 covers 9 bases. J gave up 0 bases and V 0 bases, and 9 bases lay outside the gene matches. The germline V gene encodes CDR1 SGHAT and CDR2 FQNNGV. The CDR3 contains 18 residues. As DNA, the CDR3 is TGTGCCAGCAGCTTAGATACCCGCCGGGACAGGGTCTCCTACGAGCAGTACTTC. Amino acids: CASSLDTRRDRVSYEQYF.

The chain combines TRBV19 with TRBJ1-2; TRBD1 matches at 8 bases. Germline V gene sequence: CDR1 LNHDA, CDR2 SQIVND (reference sequence). This CDR3 comprises 15 residues. After removal of 5 bases from V and 6 bases from J, the junction contained 11 bases not matched to a gene. The CDR3 sequence is CASSAEGQGRNGYTF. CDR3 DNA sequence: TGTGCCAGTAGTGCCGAAGGACAGGGTAGGAATGGCTACACCTTC.

The V gene is TRBV6-4, the J gene TRBJ2-1; D gene ambiguous. The germline CDR1 and CDR2 sequences are MRHNA and SNTAGT. The CDR3 runs to 13 residues. V lost 8 bases and J 3 bases, leaving 11 bases between the germline ends. CDR3 loop: CASLNSLYNEQFF. The DNA for the CDR3 is TGTGCCAGCCTCAACTCCCTCTACAATGAGCAGTTCTTC.

In its sample, this clone was seen a few times. This sequence joins TRBV6-1 and TRBJ2-7; TRBD1 matches at 10 bases. In germline, CDR1 is MNHNS, CDR2 SASEGT. CDR3 length: 13 residues. The J segment lost 5 bases and the V segment lost 4 bases, leaving 2 bases of the junction unmatched. The CDR3 loop is CASSVGQGDEQYF. CDR3 bases: TGTGCCAGCAGTGTTGGACAGGGGGACGAGCAGTACTTC.

The V and J genes are TRBV7-2 and TRBJ2-7; 10 nucleotides align to TRBD2. Germline V CDR1 and CDR2: SGHTA, FQGNSA. After removal of 5 bases from V and 1 base from J, the junction contained 8 bases not matched to a gene. The CDR3 is 16 residues long. In DNA form, the CDR3 reads TGTGCCAGCAGCCCCGGCGGACTAGCGGTTTCCTACGAGCAGTACTTC. This sequence encodes CASSPGGLAVSYEQYF.

This clone was detected a few times. The J gene is TRBJ1-5, the V gene TRBV2; 9 bases map to TRBD1. This CDR3 has 14 amino acids. Germline-derived CDR1 and CDR2 are SNHLY and FYNNEI. After removal of 3 bases from V and 7 bases from J, the junction contained 4 bases not matched to a gene. Written as DNA, the CDR3 is TGTGCCAGCAGTGACGGGACAGGGTCCCAGCCCCAGCATTTT. Protein sequence: CASSDGTGSQPQHF. Supplemented by reference TRBV2 and TRBJ1-5, the full variable domain reads EPEVTQTPSHQVTQMGQEVILRCVPISNHLYFYWYRQILGQKVEFLVSFYNNEISEKSEIFDDQFSVERPDGSNFTLKIRSTKLEDSAMYFCASSDGTGSQPQHFGDGTRLSIL.

CDR3 nucleotides: TGTGCCAGCAGCTCTCAGACAGGCATTTACGAGCAGTACTTC. The encoded protein is CASSSQTGIYEQYF. The gene calls are TRBV11-2 and TRBJ2-7; possibly TRBD1 for D (6 bases). V lost 4 bases and J 4 bases, leaving 14 bases between the germline ends. The CDR3 totals 14 residues. CDR1 is SGHAT and CDR2 is FQNNGV in the germline V gene.

The V call is TRBV5-1, the J call TRBJ1-2; D might be TRBD1 (6 bases). Trimming pared 3 bases from V and 4 bases from J, leaving 10 bases between. The CDR3 is 13 residues long. In germline, CDR1 is SGHRS, CDR2 YFSETQ. Here the CDR3 reads CASSSGAGYGYTF. CDR3 DNA: TGCGCCAGCAGCTCAGGGGCAGGCTATGGCTACACCTTC.

The chain recombines TRBV5-1 with TRBJ2-3; tentative D call: TRBD2 (6 bases). The V gene's germline CDR1 is SGHRS and CDR2 YFSETQ. The CDR3 runs 14 residues. Trimming removed 5 bases from V and 2 bases from J, with 12 bases in between. The DNA of the CDR3 is TGCGCCAGCAGAAGGGAGGACACCACAGATACGCAGTATTTT. Protein: CASRREDTTDTQYF.

This chain uses TRBV5-4 with TRBJ2-1; 8 positions match TRBD2. CDR3 length equals 16 residues. Germline CDR1 is SGHNT and CDR2 is YYREEE (reference sequence). Losses at the gene ends were 4 bases for V and 2 bases for J; bases not matched to a gene: 8. The CDR3 DNA is TGTGCCAGCAGCCCAGCGGGAGTGGGGACCTACAATGAGCAGTTCTTC. Translating gives CASSPAGVGTYNEQFF.

This clone was observed a few times. The gene calls are TRBV27 and TRBJ2-3, with 10 nucleotides matching TRBD2. Germline V gene lookup returns CDR1 MNHEY and CDR2 SMNVEV (reference sequence). The CDR3 runs 15 residues. Unmatched junction bases numbered 3, after V lost 4 bases and J lost 2 bases. The CDR3 sequence is CASSSAGGTTDTQYF. The DNA of the CDR3 is TGTGCCAGCAGTTCAGCGGGAGGGACCACAGATACGCAGTATTTT.

The rearrangement joins TRBV7-6 to TRBJ2-3; 8 positions match TRBD1. CDR3 length: 17 residues. CDR1 and CDR2 from the germline V gene are SGHVS and FNYEAQ. With 6 bases clipped from V and 1 base from J, the junction kept 12 bases outside the gene matches. The CDR3 region has the DNA TGTGCCAGCAGGGCTCCTCTGGACAGGGATCGCACAGATACGCAGTATTTT. Translation gives CASRAPLDRDRTDTQYF. Filled out from reference TRBV7-6 and TRBJ2-3, the complete variable domain reads GAGVSQSPRYKVTKRGQDVALRCDPISGHVSLYWYRQALGQGPEFLTYFNYEAQQDKSGLPNDRFSAERPEGSISTLTIQRTEQRDSAMYRCASRAPLDRDRTDTQYFGPGTRLTVL.

This clone has a handful of counts. V is TRBV4-2 and J is TRBJ2-5; D not certain. Germline V gene lookup returns CDR1 LGHNA and CDR2 YNFKEQ. Between the trimmed V and J ends, which lost 5 bases and 5 bases, there was a span of 12 bases. This CDR3 comprises 13 residues. CDR3 region: CASSSPSRETQYF. The CDR3 DNA follows: TGTGCCAGCAGCTCCCCATCCCGGGAGACCCAGTACTTC.